A single sample gave rise to the 5 T cell receptor beta chains below, sequenced in a study of beta chain features in type 1 diabetes (dated by TCRdb to 2016 to 2018). Which antigens these TCRs recognize remains unknown. The library came from the immunoSEQ multiplex PCR assay. The High Capacity cDNA Reverse Transcription Kit was used to reverse transcribe all of the isolated RNA, meaning that expressed TCRB transcripts were what got sequenced. Entries here come from immuneACCESS through TCRdb and include only in-frame sequences with V and J called. Some clones fail to appear in such tables; in the studies checked, an unresolved V gene covers under half of the shortfall, and the cause of the remainder is unknown. The sample records 300,000 to 400,000 clones, approximately 9.7% of which are singletons. The ten largest make up over 0.95% of the sample. Overall study outcomes, separate from this receptor: Type 1 diabetes patients showed a moderate but significant shortening of TCRB CDR3 length in all four CD4+ subsets.

Sequences were obtained from central memory CD4+ T cells from blood. Receptors were obtained from a man aged 25 to 45 with type 1 diabetes.

The V and J genes are TRBV7-2 and TRBJ1-2; possible D gene TRBD1, 6 bases. V was pared by 4 bases and J by 5 bases, with 20 bases between. The CDR3 extends over 16 amino acids. Germline V gene lookup returns CDR1 SGHTA and CDR2 FQGNSA. This CDR3 is CASSSFPGQNYYGYTF. The CDR3 nucleotides read TGTGCCAGCAGCTCATTTCCAGGACAGAATTATTATGGCTACACCTTC.

This clone turned up a few times. V is TRBV5-4 and J is TRBJ2-3; D unclear. The V end was cut by 0 bases, the J end by 6 bases, with 5 bases between. CDR1 and CDR2 from the germline V gene are SGHNT and YYREEE (reference sequence). The CDR3 consists of 12 residues. CDR3: CASSLVEDTQYF. The CDR3 region has the DNA TGTGCCAGCAGCTTGGTAGAGGATACGCAGTATTTT.

V gene TRBV20-1 combines with J gene TRBJ1-2; D may be TRBD1 (5 bases). The germline V gene has CDR1 DFQATT and CDR2 SNEGSKA (reference sequence). With 5 bases removed from V and 6 bases from J, the gap between germline ends came to 10 bases. There are 11 residues in the CDR3. CDR3 in amino acids: CSAPDSHGYTF. DNA of the CDR3: TGCAGTGCTCCTGACAGCCATGGCTACACCTTC.

This clone showed up just a few times. This sequence joins TRBV9 and TRBJ2-7; 10 bases are shared with TRBD1. The V gene's germline CDR1 is SGDLS and CDR2 YYNGEE. This CDR3 contains 15 residues. The ends lost 0 bases at V and 5 bases at J; junction bases unmatched: 5. CDR3: CASSVGGTGVNEQYF. In DNA, the CDR3 is TGTGCCAGCAGCGTAGGAGGGACAGGGGTGAACGAGCAGTACTTC.

A few counts support this clone. V usage is TRBV20-1 and J usage is TRBJ2-1; tentatively, D is TRBD2 (7 bases). CDR3 length: 11 residues. Germline CDR1 is DFQATT and CDR2 is SNEGSKA (reference sequence). Trimming removed 7 bases from V and 8 bases from J, with 12 bases in between. The CDR3 region has the DNA TGCAGTGTTATCGGGGGGCATGAGCAGTTCTTC. Its translation: CSVIGGHEQFF.